This T cell receptor (beta chain) is drawn from a study of graft-versus-host responses after intestinal transplantation. At the level of the study: Transplant recipients had multivisceral, liver-intestinal, or isolated intestinal grafts. Every recipient had anti-thymocyte globulin induction and two to three years of tacrolimus plus steroids. Study findings and constraints: Recipient-marrow GvH clones were detected, some having first appeared in ileum or blood.

The data were produced by immunoSEQ multiplex PCR, yet TCRdb's version contains in-frame clones alone and is incomplete. The profile shows tens of thousands of clones, nearly 90% of them singletons. Notes on this clone: Its specificity is not known.

V was trimmed by 3 bases and J by 7 bases, leaving 7 bases between them. The CDR3 loop spans 12 amino acids. Germline CDR1 reads MNHEY; CDR2 reads SMNVEV (reference sequence). The gene calls are TRBV27 and TRBJ2-1, with D unresolved. This receptor was identified in a human patient who received an intestinal transplant, so some T cells may come from the graft donor. The source was PBMCs, collected about 420 days after intestinal transplantation. The CDR3 nucleotides read TGTGCCAGCAGTTTCGGAAGTAATGAGCAGTTCTTC. This codes for CASSFGSNEQFF.